What follows are 17 T cell receptor beta chains derived from one specimen sequenced in a study of blood T cell repertoires in COVID-19. TCRdb's table, derived via immunoSEQ multiplex PCR, lists solely in-frame clones and lacks some. The profile shows 400,000 to 450,000 clones, more than 80% of them singletons. Source material: peripheral blood. These TCRs come from a woman younger than 45 with active or convalescent COVID-19.

The chain employs TRBV2 and TRBJ2-3, with D unclear. The V and J ends lost 7 bases and 2 bases respectively, with 16 bases between them. The CDR3 is 15 amino acids. CDR1 is SNHLY and CDR2 is FYNNEI in the germline V gene. The CDR3: CASMLLGRYTDTQYF. The CDR3 region has the DNA TGTGCCAGCATGCTTCTCGGCAGGTACACAGATACGCAGTATTTT.

This clone was seen just once. V usage is TRBV2 and J usage is TRBJ2-3; perhaps TRBD1 as D (6 bases). Germline CDR1 is SNHLY and CDR2 is FYNNEI. V lost 6 bases, J lost 2 bases, and 18 bases lay in between. This CDR3 spans 16 amino acids. The CDR3 region is CASSTTGTTPTDTQYF. CDR3 bases: TGTGCCAGCAGCACGACCGGGACAACCCCCACAGATACGCAGTATTTT. Full variable domain (remainder filled in from reference TRBV2 and TRBJ2-3): EPEVTQTPSHQVTQMGQEVILRCVPISNHLYFYWYRQILGQKVEFLVSFYNNEISEKSEIFDDQFSVERPDGSNFTLKIRSTKLEDSAMYFCASSTTGTTPTDTQYFGPGTRLTVL.

As for this clone: One end of the junction varies from germline; a read error may be responsible. The chain joins TRBV5-6 to TRBJ2-7, with a tentative D call TRBD1 (5 bases). CDR1 is SGHDT, CDR2 YYEEEE, per germline. The CDR3 has 12 amino acids. The CDR3 nucleotides are TGTGCCAGCAGCTTAAGGTCGCTACAAGGGGACTTC. The encoded protein is CASSLRSLQGDF.

This clone was seen a single time. V and J are TRBV3-1 (or the pseudogene TRBV3-2) and TRBJ2-5, with 11 positions matching TRBD2. The CDR3 runs 15 residues. The germline CDR1 and CDR2 sequences are LGHDT and YNNKEL (reference sequence). J gave up 1 base and V 4 bases, and 2 bases lay outside the gene matches. The CDR3 region is CASSRTSGFQETQYF. The DNA of the CDR3 is TGTGCCAGCAGCCGGACTAGCGGGTTCCAAGAGACCCAGTACTTC.

The chain combines TRBV30 with TRBJ1-5; the match to TRBD1 covers 8 bases. Per germline, CDR1 GTSNPN and CDR2 SVGIG (reference sequence). This CDR3 has 14 amino acids. The trim removed 3 bases at V and 6 bases at J, leaving 7 bases unmatched. The CDR3 spells CAWSPGGGGQPQHF. CDR3 DNA sequence: TGTGCCTGGAGCCCAGGGGGCGGCGGTCAGCCCCAGCATTTT.

The rearrangement uses TRBV21-1 and TRBJ1-5; the table's D call, TRBD1, has no DNA check behind it. TRBV21-1 is a pseudogene. There are 12 residues in the CDR3. CDR3 in DNA: TGTGCAACATTCGTCACGAATCAGCCCCAGCATTTT. Encoded protein: CATFVTNQPQHF.

The chain couples TRBV5-1 to TRBJ2-1, with D possibly TRBD2 on 5 matching bases. The V end was cut by 0 bases, the J end by 8 bases, with 6 bases between. Germline V gene data show CDR1 as SGHRS and CDR2 as YFSETQ. CDR3 length: 12 amino acids. The CDR3 loop reads CASSLVGDEQFF. DNA for the CDR3: TGCGCCAGCAGCTTGGTCGGGGATGAGCAGTTCTTC.

The rearrangement links TRBV5-1 to TRBJ1-6, with 7 nucleotides matching TRBD1. Germline CDR1 is SGHRS and CDR2 is YFSETQ. V lost 4 bases, J lost 8 bases, and 6 bases stayed unmatched. The CDR3 has 14 residues. The CDR3, as DNA: TGCGCCAGCAGCGACGACAGGGAATATTCACCCCTCCACTTT. It is translated as CASSDDREYSPLHF.

The chain links TRBV6-5 to TRBJ2-2; D perhaps matches TRBD2 (6 bases). There are 16 residues in the CDR3. The germline CDR1 and CDR2 sequences are MNHEY and SVGAGI. V shed 3 bases and J shed 5 bases, with 16 bases lying between them. The CDR3 nucleotides read TGTGCCAGCAGTTATAAGGCGGGGATTTCTACCGGGGAGCTGTTTTTT. Translation gives CASSYKAGISTGELFF.

The chain has TRBV18 and TRBJ1-1; D unclear. V lost 2 bases and J lost 3, with 7 bases in between. This CDR3 is built from 13 residues. Germline lookup yields CDR1 KGHSH and CDR2 LQKENI. The CDR3 nucleotides read TGTGCCAGCTCACCAAATTCGGACACTGAAGCTTTCTTT. This translates into CASSPNSDTEAFF.

This chain links TRBV29-1 with TRBJ1-1; 10 bases are shared with TRBD1. CDR3 length equals 17 residues. CDR1 and CDR2 (germline): SQVTM, ANQGSEA. With V trimmed by 5 bases and J by 4 bases, 16 bases remained unmatched. The CDR3 loop reads CSVQGVRQGAKGTEAFF. The CDR3 coding sequence is TGCAGCGTTCAAGGGGTGCGACAGGGGGCAAAGGGCACTGAAGCTTTCTTT. Looking up the rest from reference TRBV29-1 and TRBJ1-1 gives the full variable domain: SAVISQKPSRDICQRGTSLTIQCQVDSQVTMMFWYRQQPGQSLTLIATANQGSEATYESGFVIDKFPISRPNLTFSTLTVSNMSPEDSSIYLCSVQGVRQGAKGTEAFFGQGTRLTVV.

The chain combines TRBV7-2 with TRBJ1-2; 9 bases line up with TRBD1. CDR3 length equals 14 residues. The germline gives CDR1 SGHTA, CDR2 FQGNSA. V shed 3 bases and J 7 bases; nucleotides not matched to a gene: 6. CDR3 DNA sequence: TGTGCCAGCAGCTTCCTCACAGGGGGCACTGGCTACACCTTC. Residues: CASSFLTGGTGYTF.

The V and J genes are TRBV7-9 and TRBJ1-2; 12 bases match TRBD1. The germline V gene encodes CDR1 SEHNR and CDR2 FQNEAQ (reference sequence). CDR3 length: 16 amino acids. V lost 7 bases to trimming and J lost 4 bases; unmatched junction nucleotides: 10. The CDR3 loop reads CASTRSGTGGGYGYTF. Here the CDR3 DNA reads TGTGCCAGCACCCGGTCCGGGACAGGGGGCGGCTATGGCTACACCTTC.

In this sample, this clone turned up a few times. The chain employs TRBV5-1 and TRBJ2-6, with TRBD1 matching over 9 bases. Germline V CDR1 and CDR2: SGHRS, YFSETQ. This CDR3 comprises 17 residues. V was pared by 0 bases and J by 9 bases, with 10 bases of the junction left unmatched. This chain's CDR3 is CASSLDMTGGTNNVLTF. The CDR3 DNA reads as TGCGCCAGCAGCTTGGATATGACAGGGGGGACGAACAACGTCCTGACTTTC.

The chain joins TRBV5-8 to TRBJ1-1; no definite D call. Trimming took off 4 bases at V and 0 bases at J, with 13 bases between the two ends. The CDR3 length is 15 residues. The germline CDR1 and CDR2 sequences are SGHTS and YDEGEE. CDR3 loop: CASSRELSMNTEAFF. CDR3 bases: TGTGCCAGCAGCAGGGAGCTCTCTATGAACACTGAAGCTTTCTTT.

The rearrangement joins TRBV5-6 to TRBJ2-1, with 9 bases fitting TRBD2. The CDR3 has 17 amino acids. The germline V gene encodes CDR1 SGHDT and CDR2 YYEEEE. The J segment lost 6 bases and the V segment lost 1 base, leaving 11 bases of the junction unmatched. CDR3 amino acids: CASSLNGGRADANEQFF. Here the CDR3 DNA reads TGTGCCAGCAGCTTGAATGGCGGGAGGGCCGATGCCAATGAGCAGTTCTTC.

The chain is built from TRBV24-1 and TRBJ1-2, with 7 bases aligning to TRBD1. V lost 3 bases to trimming and J lost 7 bases; unmatched junction nucleotides: 4. Per the germline V gene, CDR1 is KGHDR and CDR2 is SFDVKD. The CDR3 is 13 amino acids. The CDR3 loop is CATSDGDRGGYTF. The CDR3 bases are TGTGCCACCAGTGATGGGGACAGAGGTGGCTACACCTTC.